This paragraph covers one TCR beta chain sequence. Stable Graves' hyperthyroidism meant no ophthalmopathy progression within 18 months. The CDR3 is 15 residues long. Germline values: CDR1 LNHDA, CDR2 SQIVND (reference sequence). The V end was cut by 7 bases, the J end by 0 bases, with 13 bases between. The sample belongs to a study of T cells in Graves' hyperthyroidism and ophthalmopathy. The investigators amplified TCR beta CDR3 regions from RNA transcripts. The HTBI primer set was used in a first-round RT-PCR of the TCR CDR3. TCRdb called the multiplex PCR reads again in MiXCR, with one record for every CDR3 protein. The sample holds around 800,000 distinct CDR3 sequences, roughly 37% seen once.

Sequencing used blood. This chain links TRBV19 with TRBJ1-5; D possibly corresponds to TRBD1 (5 bases). The receptor was isolated from a man between 18 and 29 years old with Graves' hyperthyroidism. The CDR3 sequence: CASTRDSYSNQPQHF. CDR3 DNA sequence: TGTGCCAGTACCCGGGACTCCTATAGCAATCAGCCCCAGCATTTT. The full variable domain, with the rest looked up from reference TRBV19 and TRBJ1-5, is DGGITQSPKYLFRKEGQNVTLSCEQNLNHDAMYWYRQDPGQGLRLIYYSQIVNDFQKGDIAEGYSVSREKKESFPLTVTSAQKNPTAFYLCASTRDSYSNQPQHFGDGTRLSIL.